Below are 30 T cell receptor beta chains sequenced from a single sample in a study of T cells after yellow fever vaccination. From the 5' RACE reads, TCRdb called clonotypes with MiXCR, one entry per CDR3 protein. The table includes about 42,000 distinct CDR3 sequences, around 6.4% detected once. The starting material was PBMCs, either bulk or a sorted T-cell subset (CD4+, CD8+, memory, or dextramer-sorted; not recorded which), obtained 45 days after the yellow fever booster vaccination. Receptors were obtained from a man aged 25 to 40 who received the YFV17D yellow fever vaccine.

The chain combines TRBV20-1 with TRBJ2-2, with 7 bases lining up with TRBD1. The CDR3 covers 13 residues. V lost 6 bases and J lost 6; bases outside the gene matches: 7. Per the germline V gene, CDR1 is DFQATT and CDR2 is SNEGSKA (reference sequence). The CDR3 region has the DNA TGCAGTGCGACAGGAAGGGGGCCCGGGGAGCTGTTTTTT. Amino acid sequence: CSATGRGPGELFF.

The V call is TRBV4-2, the J call TRBJ1-5; the D gene is possibly TRBD1 (5 bases). Germline loops: CDR1 LGHNA, CDR2 YNFKEQ. The CDR3 is 14 amino acids. Trimming pared 4 bases from V and 5 bases from J, leaving 12 bases between. CDR3 in amino acids: CASSRPGLHQPQHF. In nucleotides, the CDR3 is TGTGCCAGCAGCCGCCCAGGGCTTCATCAGCCCCAGCATTTT.

This clonotype was seen a few times. This chain uses TRBV24-1 with TRBJ2-1, with 10 bases aligning to TRBD2. There are 13 residues in the CDR3. V was clipped by 1 base and J by 11 bases; unmatched bases: 1. Germline CDR1 reads KGHDR; CDR2 reads SFDVKD. CDR3 sequence reads: CATSDLTSGKQFF. As DNA, the CDR3 is TGTGCCACCAGTGATTTAACTAGCGGGAAGCAGTTCTTC.

This clonotype was seen ten or more times. The CDR3 spells CSVEIGGGTDTQYF. The CDR3, as DNA: TGCAGCGTTGAGATCGGGGGTGGCACAGATACGCAGTATTTT. The J gene is TRBJ2-3, the V gene TRBV29-1; D is perhaps TRBD2 (6 bases). The CDR3 length is 14 residues. Germline V gene data show CDR1 as SQVTM and CDR2 as ANQGSEA. V lost 3 bases and J 1 base, leaving 11 bases between the germline ends.

The chain uses TRBV5-1 and TRBJ2-2; D possibly corresponds to TRBD1 (5 bases). The CDR3 covers 14 residues. Germline values: CDR1 SGHRS, CDR2 YFSETQ. V lost 1 base and J 3 bases, leaving 7 bases between the germline ends. CDR3 sequence (DNA): TGCGCCAGCAGCTTGCTAGGGGACACCGGGGAGCTGTTTTTT. Translating it yields CASSLLGDTGELFF.

Of note for this clonotype: Possible read error: a much larger clone is one base away. The genes are TRBV7-2 and TRBJ2-7; D is unresolved. The CDR3 runs 14 residues. Germline V CDR1 and CDR2: SGHTA, FQGNSA. CDR3 DNA sequence: TGTGCCAGCAGATTAGGATCTTTCTACTACGAGCAGTACTTC. Its protein is CASRLGSFYYEQYF.

On this clonotype itself: One end of the junction is discordant with germline, which a read error may explain. CDR3 amino acids: CCARDLADSSTDTQYF. As DNA, the CDR3 is TGCTGTGCTAGAGATCTAGCGGACTCTAGCACAGATACGCAGTATTTT. This sequence joins TRBV20-1 and TRBJ2-3, with 7 bases matching TRBD2. The CDR3 extends over 16 amino acids. From germline, CDR1 is DFQATT and CDR2 SNEGSKA (reference sequence).

The V gene is TRBV12-3 or TRBV12-4, the J gene TRBJ1-5; D uncertain. Trimming pared 5 bases from V and 4 bases from J, leaving 6 bases between. The CDR3 covers 12 residues. The CDR3 protein is CASSTGNQPQHF. The DNA of the CDR3 is TGTGCCAGCAGTACCGGAAATCAGCCCCAGCATTTT.

There are a few counts of this clonotype. The gene calls are TRBV7-9 and TRBJ2-3; 7 nucleotides match TRBD2. V dropped 2 bases and J dropped 6; count of bases not matched to a gene: 8. This CDR3 is 15 amino acids long. Germline V gives CDR1 SEHNR, CDR2 FQNEAQ (reference sequence). CDR3 nucleotides: TGTGCCAGCAGCTTACGGACTAGTTCGTCGGATACGCAGTATTTT. This sequence encodes CASSLRTSSSDTQYF. Full variable domain (outside the CDR3, taken from reference TRBV7-9 and TRBJ2-3): DTGVSQNPRHKITKRGQNVTFRCDPISEHNRLYWYRQTLGQGPEFLTYFQNEAQLEKSRLLSDRFSAERPKGSFSTLEIQRTEQGDSAMYLCASSLRTSSSDTQYFGPGTRLTVL.

This clonotype came up many times. V gene TRBV11-2 combines with J gene TRBJ2-1, with D perhaps matching TRBD1 (6 bases). The germline V and J ends were trimmed by 0 bases and 7 bases, with 10 bases remaining between them. The CDR3 runs to 14 residues. CDR1 and CDR2 from the germline V gene are SGHAT and FQNNGV. The CDR3 DNA is TGTGCCAGCAGCTTAGAGGTTCAGGGGAATGAGCAGTTCTTC. It codes for CASSLEVQGNEQFF.

This clonotype has ten or more counts. The chain is built from TRBV29-1 and TRBJ2-7, with 7 bases aligning to TRBD1. The J segment lost 6 bases and the V segment lost 0 bases, leaving 17 bases of the junction unmatched. Germline V gene sequence: CDR1 SQVTM, CDR2 ANQGSEA. The CDR3 sequence is 17 residues long. This chain's CDR3 is CSVEERQRGSGGVEQYF. The CDR3 region has the DNA TGCAGCGTTGAAGAAAGGCAAAGGGGGTCAGGGGGAGTCGAGCAGTACTTC.

This clonotype appeared many times. J is TRBJ2-1 and V is TRBV9; TRBD2 matches at 11 bases. Germline-derived CDR1 and CDR2 are SGDLS and YYNGEE. Germline trimming cut 4 bases from V and 5 bases from J; bases unmatched to any gene: 11. The CDR3 sequence is 17 residues long. CDR3 sequence reads: CASSPAPTSGNHNEQFF. CDR3 nucleotide sequence: TGTGCCAGCAGCCCGGCCCCGACTAGCGGGAACCACAATGAGCAGTTCTTC.

Written as DNA, the CDR3 is TGTGCCAGCAGTTTTGAGAGGTGGGAGCTGTTTTTT. This encodes CASSFERWELFF. The chain combines TRBV12-3 or TRBV12-4 with TRBJ2-2; D is unclear. This CDR3 spans 12 amino acids. V gave up 3 bases and J gave up 9 bases, with 8 bases separating them.

The chain employs TRBV27 and TRBJ2-2; 8 bases line up with TRBD1. This CDR3 spans 14 amino acids. Germline trimming cut 9 bases from V and 5 bases from J; bases unmatched to any gene: 8. Germline V gene data show CDR1 as MNHEY and CDR2 as SMNVEV (reference sequence). CDR3 bases: TGTGCCAGTCTAAGGACAGGGATAACCGGGGAGCTGTTTTTT. Residues: CASLRTGITGELFF.

This chain uses TRBV4-2 with TRBJ2-1; TRBD2 agrees at 13 bases. Germline trimming cut 3 bases from V and 4 bases from J; bases unmatched to any gene: 3. Germline V CDR1 and CDR2: LGHNA, YNFKEQ. The CDR3 extends over 16 amino acids. The CDR3 loop reads CASSQSGLAGYNEQFF. The DNA of the CDR3 is TGTGCCAGCAGCCAGTCGGGACTAGCGGGATACAATGAGCAGTTCTTC.

This clonotype has just a few counts. The chain joins TRBV28 to TRBJ2-7; D remains unclear. With 1 base removed from V and 6 bases from J, the gap between germline ends came to 4 bases. The CDR3 runs 11 residues. The germline V gene encodes CDR1 MDHEN and CDR2 SYDVKM. The CDR3 DNA sequence: TGTGCCAGCAGTTTATTACTCGAGCAGTACTTC. This codes for CASSLLLEQYF.

This chain uses TRBV30 with TRBJ1-2, with D possibly being TRBD1 (6 bases). The germline V gene encodes CDR1 GTSNPN and CDR2 SVGIG (reference sequence). V shed 5 bases and J shed 1 base, with 11 bases lying between them. The length of the CDR3 is 13 residues. The CDR3 region has the DNA TGTGCCTGGCGGGACACTTATAACTATGGCTACACCTTC. Translating it yields CAWRDTYNYGYTF.

This clonotype occurred many times. V usage is TRBV4-2 and J usage is TRBJ2-7; 8 bases match TRBD2. The CDR3 totals 15 residues. From germline, CDR1 is LGHNA and CDR2 YNFKEQ. Trimming removed 0 bases from V and 4 bases from J; junction bases left unmatched: 5. CDR3 DNA sequence: TGTGCCAGCAGCCAAGATTGGACTAGCTTGTACGAGCAGTACTTC. Its protein product is CASSQDWTSLYEQYF.

This clonotype has ten or more counts. V gene TRBV7-8 combines with J gene TRBJ2-3; 14 bases map to TRBD2. This CDR3 has 15 residues. Germline V gene data show CDR1 as SGHVS and CDR2 as FQNEAQ. The J segment lost 4 bases and the V segment lost 4 bases, leaving 1 base of the junction unmatched. The CDR3: CASSSTSGRADTQYF. The CDR3 DNA reads as TGTGCCAGCAGCTCGACTAGCGGGAGGGCAGATACGCAGTATTTT.

With regard to this clonotype: A much more abundant neighbour one base away suggests this may be a read error. V is TRBV29-1 and J is TRBJ2-5; D gene ambiguous. The V gene lost 7 bases and the J gene lost 0 bases, with 9 bases spanning the gap. CDR1 is SQVTM, CDR2 ANQGSEA, per germline. The CDR3 runs to 12 residues. The CDR3 DNA follows: TGCAGCGCCGTGGGGTACCAAGAGACCCAGTACTTC. Its translation: CSAVGYQETQYF.

This clonotype was seen a handful of times. The chain combines TRBV12-3 or TRBV12-4 with TRBJ2-1; maybe TRBD1 (6 bases). V was pared by 7 bases and J by 0 bases, with 13 bases between. The CDR3 runs 15 residues. The CDR3 sequence is CASTEQGSSYNEQFF. CDR3 bases: TGTGCCAGCACCGAACAGGGCAGCTCCTACAATGAGCAGTTCTTC.

This clonotype has a handful of counts. The chain carries TRBV7-3 and TRBJ2-7; D may be TRBD1 (7 bases). Trimming removed 4 bases from V and 6 bases from J, with 13 bases in between. This CDR3 spans 13 amino acids. Germline values: CDR1 SGHTA, CDR2 FQGTGA. The CDR3 is CASSSQGGREQYF. The DNA for the CDR3 is TGTGCCAGCAGCTCCCAGGGGGGCCGCGAGCAGTACTTC.

This clonotype was seen ten or more times. This chain connects TRBV18 to TRBJ2-5, with TRBD1 identical over 7 bases. Germline CDR1 and CDR2: KGHSH and LQKENI. This CDR3 has 17 residues. Trimming at V came to 8 bases and at J to 4 bases, leaving 19 bases not matched to a gene. This CDR3 reads CASRNPQPTGSPETQYF. The CDR3, as DNA: TGTGCCAGCAGAAACCCACAACCGACAGGGAGCCCAGAGACCCAGTACTTC. The complete variable domain, with remaining parts taken from reference TRBV18 and TRBJ2-5, reads NAGVMQNPRHLVRRRGQEARLRCSPMKGHSHVYWYRQLPEEGLKFMVYLQKENIIDESGMPKERFSAEFPKEGPSILRIQQVVRGDSAAYFCASRNPQPTGSPETQYFGPGTRLLVL.

The table lists this clonotype with many counts. The chain employs TRBV7-9 and TRBJ2-1; D is unresolved. Trimming took 5 bases from V and 4 from J, leaving 12 bases between them. The CDR3 runs 14 residues. Germline V gives CDR1 SEHNR, CDR2 FQNEAQ (reference sequence). The chain's CDR3 is CASSPPPNYNEQFF. Written as DNA, the CDR3 is TGTGCCAGCAGCCCACCGCCCAATTACAATGAGCAGTTCTTC.

This clonotype was recorded many times. V and J are TRBV5-1 and TRBJ1-1, with 9 bases fitting TRBD1. The CDR3 is made up of 15 amino acids. Trimming at V came to 4 bases and at J to 3 bases, leaving 7 bases not matched to a gene. CDR1 and CDR2 (germline): SGHRS, YFSETQ. CDR3 nucleotide sequence: TGCGCCAGCAGCAGGGGACAGGGCTTTGACACTGAAGCTTTCTTT. This codes for CASSRGQGFDTEAFF.

V and J are TRBV5-1 and TRBJ1-1, with D maybe TRBD1 (6 bases). V lost 5 bases and J lost 4, with 12 bases in between. Germline assignment: CDR1 SGHRS and CDR2 YFSETQ. The CDR3 extends over 13 amino acids. CDR3 protein: CASRQGVSTEAFF. DNA of the CDR3: TGCGCCAGCAGACAGGGTGTGAGCACTGAAGCTTTCTTT.

In its sample, this clonotype was seen many times. The V gene is TRBV20-1, the J gene TRBJ2-1, with D possibly TRBD1 on 5 matching bases. CDR1 DFQATT and CDR2 SNEGSKA come from the germline V gene (reference sequence). This CDR3 is built from 16 residues. V was cut by 0 bases and J by 5 bases, with 17 bases left in between. CDR3 residues: CSARDKGAVVDNEQFF. DNA for the CDR3: TGCAGTGCTAGAGATAAAGGGGCGGTGGTGGACAATGAGCAGTTCTTC.

In this sample, this clonotype turned up a few times. V is TRBV7-2 and J is TRBJ2-7; 10 nucleotides match TRBD1. V lost 4 bases to trimming and J lost 4 bases; unmatched junction nucleotides: 4. The CDR3 extends over 14 amino acids. Per the germline V gene, CDR1 is SGHTA and CDR2 is FQGNSA. CDR3 region: CASSWSGQGYEQYF. The CDR3 bases are TGTGCCAGCAGCTGGTCGGGACAGGGGTACGAGCAGTACTTC. The full variable domain, rest sourced from reference TRBV7-2 and TRBJ2-7, is GAGVSQSPSNKVTEKGKDVELRCDPISGHTALYWYRQSLGQGLEFLIYFQGNSAPDKSGLPSDRFSAERTGGSVSTLTIQRTQQEDSAVYLCASSWSGQGYEQYFGPGTRLTVT.

This clonotype appeared many times. The chain has TRBV5-4 and TRBJ2-1; TRBD2 agrees at 8 bases. This CDR3 is built from 15 residues. V shed 4 bases and J 5 bases; nucleotides not matched to a gene: 8. The V gene's germline CDR1 is SGHNT and CDR2 YYREEE (reference sequence). DNA for the CDR3: TGTGCCAGCAGCCCGGGACTAGTTTCCAACAATGAGCAGTTCTTC. It specifies CASSPGLVSNNEQFF. Together with reference TRBV5-4 and TRBJ2-1, the CDR3 gives the full variable domain: ETGVTQSPTHLIKTRGQQVTLRCSSQSGHNTVSWYQQALGQGPQFIFQYYREEENGRGNFPPRFSGLQFPNYSSELNVNALELDDSALYLCASSPGLVSNNEQFFGPGTRLTVL.

The V call is TRBV4-3, the J call TRBJ2-7, with unresolved D. Germline V gene data show CDR1 as LGHNA and CDR2 as YSLEER. The germline V and J ends were trimmed by 0 bases and 2 bases, with 8 bases remaining between them. This CDR3 is 14 amino acids long. CDR3 nucleotide sequence: TGCGCCAGCAGCCAAGATTACGGGCCCTACGAGCAGTACTTC. Translation: CASSQDYGPYEQYF.